These 21 T cell receptor beta chains came from one sample sequenced in a study of shared clonotypes between healthy human individuals. The protocol was immunoSEQ multiplex PCR, while the TCRdb copy is restricted to in-frame clones and leaves out a portion. The sample has around 700,000 clones; about two thirds are singletons. Material for sequencing was memory CD4+ T cells sorted from blood. Stated subset: CD45RA-negative fraction. These receptors all come from a woman aged 25 to 39 in good health.

The chain couples TRBV6-1 to TRBJ2-5; 13 nucleotides match TRBD2. The CDR3 covers 15 residues. The germline V gene encodes CDR1 MNHNS and CDR2 SASEGT. For the CDR3, the DNA is TGTGGCACGGCCGGACTAGCGGGAGAACAAGAGACCCAGTACTTC. Protein sequence: CGTAGLAGEQETQYF.

V usage is TRBV10-1 and J usage is TRBJ2-5; D perhaps matches TRBD2 (6 bases). Germline CDR1 WNHNN, CDR2 SYGVQD (reference sequence). The CDR3 spans 16 residues. Deletions cut 3 bases from V and 4 bases from J, with 18 bases between. CDR3: CASSESGLAWGETQYF. In DNA form, the CDR3 reads TGCGCCAGCAGTGAATCGGGGCTAGCGTGGGGAGAGACCCAGTACTTC.

As regards this clone: This may arise from a read error, as a much more abundant clone is one base away. Distinct nucleotide sequences in the sample also encode this CDR3. The chain couples TRBV7-9 to TRBJ1-1; D is undetermined. V lost 3 bases and J lost 1, with 3 bases in between. The CDR3 is 12 amino acids. Per germline, CDR1 SEHNR and CDR2 FQNEAQ (reference sequence). The CDR3 is CASSFPNTEAFF. The CDR3, as DNA: TGTGCCAGCAGCTTCCCGAACACTGAAGCTTTCTTT.

Of note for this clone: This sample includes further DNA sequences coding for the same CDR3. The rearrangement joins TRBV28 to TRBJ2-3; D is perhaps TRBD2 (6 bases). V was pared by 3 bases and J by 0 bases, with 10 bases between. Germline CDR1 and CDR2: MDHEN and SYDVKM. This CDR3 is built from 15 residues. CDR3 amino acids: CASSLGGMSTDTQYF. CDR3 in DNA: TGTGCCAGCAGTTTGGGCGGGATGAGCACAGATACGCAGTATTTT.

The CDR3 is CASRTYTGTFSGANVLTF. The CDR3 coding sequence is TGCGCCAGCAGGACCTACACAGGGACCTTCTCTGGGGCCAACGTCCTGACTTTC. V usage is TRBV4-1 and J usage is TRBJ2-6; possible D gene TRBD1, 6 bases. CDR1 is MGHRA and CDR2 is YSYEKL in the germline V gene. The V end lost 6 bases, the J end lost 0 bases, and 18 bases lay between the germline ends. There are 18 residues in the CDR3.

Turning to this clone: Its ends do not fully match the called genes, so a read error is possible. The chain joins TRBV2 to TRBJ1-3; no firm D call. The CDR3 runs to 12 residues. Germline CDR1 reads SNHLY; CDR2 reads FYNNEI. The CDR3 DNA is TGTGCCAGCAGCGCAGACGCTAACATTGGGCATTTT. This encodes CASSADANIGHF.

The chain employs TRBV2 and TRBJ1-1, with D hard to call. Trimming pared 5 bases from V and 4 bases from J, leaving 11 bases between. From germline, CDR1 is SNHLY and CDR2 FYNNEI. The CDR3 is 13 amino acids. CDR3 nucleotide sequence: TGTGCCAGCAGTTACCCCCCAGGCACTGAAGCTTTCTTT. Protein product: CASSYPPGTEAFF.

This clone was counted between two and nine times. This rearrangement joins TRBV5-4 to TRBJ2-2, with 13 bases matching TRBD2. The CDR3 has 16 amino acids. Germline V gene lookup returns CDR1 SGHNT and CDR2 YYREEE (reference sequence). V lost 3 bases to trimming and J lost 4 bases; unmatched junction nucleotides: 3. The CDR3 loop is CASSYGLAGVTGELFF. Here the CDR3 DNA reads TGTGCCAGCAGCTATGGACTAGCGGGAGTCACCGGGGAGCTGTTTTTT. The full variable domain, its missing parts supplied by reference TRBV5-4 and TRBJ2-2, is ETGVTQSPTHLIKTRGQQVTLRCSSQSGHNTVSWYQQALGQGPQFIFQYYREEENGRGNFPPRFSGLQFPNYSSELNVNALELDDSALYLCASSYGLAGVTGELFFGEGSRLTVL.

The chain is built from TRBV29-1 and TRBJ2-7; D uncertain. The CDR3 consists of 14 residues. The germline gives CDR1 SQVTM, CDR2 ANQGSEA. V was clipped by 6 bases and J by 3 bases, with 18 bases between them. As DNA, the CDR3 is TGCAGCGTCCGCATGCCTGGACCCCTCTACGAGCAGTACTTC. Translation: CSVRMPGPLYEQYF.

This clone has just one count. The CDR3 sequence is CASSGRTSGNYEQYF. CDR3 nucleotide sequence: TGTGCCAGCAGCGGGCGGACTAGCGGAAACTACGAGCAGTACTTC. The chain is built from TRBV11-2 and TRBJ2-7; 10 nucleotides agree with TRBD2. The CDR3 is 15 residues long. Trimming cost V 5 bases and J 3 bases; bases outside gene matches: 7. In germline, CDR1 is SGHAT, CDR2 FQNNGV.

Regarding this clone: The same CDR3 can be traced to other DNA sequences in this sample. This chain joins TRBV27 and TRBJ2-7, with 15 bases lining up with TRBD2. Per the germline V gene, CDR1 is MNHEY and CDR2 is SMNVEV (reference sequence). V trimming: 7 bases; J trimming: 1 base; junction bases outside the gene matches: 5. The CDR3 spans 16 residues. The CDR3 sequence is CASKGLAGGLSYEQYF. The CDR3 nucleotides read TGTGCCAGCAAGGGACTAGCGGGAGGTCTATCCTACGAGCAGTACTTC.

This clone was counted between two and nine times. The chain uses TRBV7-2 and TRBJ2-1; D possibly corresponds to TRBD2 (5 bases). Trimming pared 3 bases from V and 6 bases from J, leaving 15 bases between. CDR3 length: 15 residues. Germline V gene sequence: CDR1 SGHTA, CDR2 FQGNSA. The CDR3 here is CASSFSFTRSNEQFF. CDR3 DNA sequence: TGTGCCAGCAGCTTCAGCTTTACTAGGTCCAATGAGCAGTTCTTC.

The rearrangement uses TRBV7-2 and TRBJ1-2, with D perhaps matching TRBD1 (5 bases). The CDR3 length is 16 residues. Trimming pared 1 base from V and 8 bases from J, leaving 20 bases between. Germline CDR1 SGHTA, CDR2 FQGNSA. The CDR3, as DNA: TGTGCCAGCAGCTTAGATTTTCAGGGCGCCGGTGGGGGCTACACCTTC. Its translation: CASSLDFQGAGGGYTF.

This clone was found a few times. Different DNA sequences within this sample yield the same CDR3. This CDR3 reads CASSNQGASSYEQYF. The CDR3 DNA sequence: TGTGCCAGTAGTAACCAGGGGGCCTCCTCCTACGAGCAGTACTTC. This chain connects TRBV19 to TRBJ2-7; 8 nucleotides agree with TRBD1. The J segment lost 0 bases and the V segment lost 4 bases, leaving 5 bases of the junction unmatched. Germline V gene lookup returns CDR1 LNHDA and CDR2 SQIVND (reference sequence). The CDR3 runs 15 residues.

This chain joins TRBV7-9 and TRBJ2-2, with D uncertain. The CDR3 consists of 13 residues. Trimming cost V 5 bases and J 7 bases, with 11 bases left between them. Germline assignment: CDR1 SEHNR and CDR2 FQNEAQ (reference sequence). DNA of the CDR3: TGTGCCAGCAGCCTCCGAGGATACGGGGAGCTGTTTTTT. This gives the protein CASSLRGYGELFF.

Details on this clone: The identical CDR3 is also encoded by other nucleotide sequences in the sample. The chain employs TRBV19 and TRBJ1-5; D may be TRBD1 (5 bases). The CDR3 is 14 residues long. The germline CDR1 and CDR2 sequences are LNHDA and SQIVND (reference sequence). The V and J ends lost 4 bases and 7 bases respectively, with 14 bases between them. The CDR3 reads CASSTRGGGQPQHF. In DNA, the CDR3 is TGTGCCAGTAGTACCCGGGGGGGTGGCCAGCCCCAGCATTTT.

V and J are TRBV30 and TRBJ2-2; TRBD2 matches at 9 bases. This CDR3 region has 15 residues. The germline CDR1 and CDR2 sequences are GTSNPN and SVGIG (reference sequence). V shed 0 bases and J 5 bases; nucleotides not matched to a gene: 4. The CDR3 region has the DNA TGTGCCTGGAGTGTATCTAGCGGGATGACCGGGGAGCTGTTTTTT. Translated: CAWSVSSGMTGELFF.

The chain links TRBV7-8 to TRBJ1-5; D is ambiguous. The CDR3 has 16 amino acids. CDR1 and CDR2 (germline): SGHVS, FQNEAQ. Trimming pared 4 bases from V and 2 bases from J, leaving 15 bases between. In DNA form, the CDR3 reads TGTGCCAGCAGCTCGGACGGCGGGGTTCGCAATCAGCCCCAGCATTTT. Its protein is CASSSDGGVRNQPQHF.

The rearrangement uses TRBV10-2 and TRBJ2-7; D is possibly TRBD2 (5 bases). Germline V gives CDR1 WSHSY, CDR2 SAAADI. With 11 bases removed from V and 2 bases from J, the gap between germline ends came to 16 bases. The length of the CDR3 is 13 residues. CDR3 sequence reads: CASGTRAAYEQYF. The CDR3 DNA sequence: TGCGCCTCGGGAACGCGGGCAGCCTACGAGCAGTACTTC.

The gene calls are TRBV27 and TRBJ2-1; perhaps TRBD2 as D (5 bases). Trimming shortened V by 4 bases and J by 5 bases, and 18 bases separated the two germline ends. The CDR3 consists of 16 residues. Germline CDR1 reads MNHEY; CDR2 reads SMNVEV (reference sequence). The CDR3 sequence: CASSYKPGAVNNEQFF. Written as DNA, the CDR3 is TGTGCCAGCAGTTATAAGCCCGGAGCGGTGAACAATGAGCAGTTCTTC.

V and J are TRBV5-1 and TRBJ1-5; unclear D gene. Germline CDR1 reads SGHRS; CDR2 reads YFSETQ. Trimming took 0 bases from V and 4 from J, leaving 5 bases between them. This CDR3 region has 13 residues. For the CDR3, the DNA is TGCGCCAGCAGCTTGGCTGTAAATCAGCCCCAGCATTTT. Amino acid sequence: CASSLAVNQPQHF.